This is a list of T cell receptor beta chains from one sample in a study of cytomegalovirus exposure and HLA in healthy donors. The assay was immunoSEQ multiplex PCR, and TCRdb's table has in-frame clones only and misses some. The sample has about 120,000 clones; more than 9% are singletons. Sequencing was done on a sample of PBMCs. All receptors come from a woman between 18 and 29 years old in good health and CMV-seropositive. Each CDR3 is given with its conserved first and last residue. The D gene is left open where the match is weak. Size tells how often a clone was seen (once, few, many) or the class of an expanded clone, and some rows leave it out.

clone size,V gene,J gene,D gene,CDR3 protein,CDR3 DNA
.,TRBV5-8,TRBJ1-1,.,CASSLRTLSSTEAFF,TGTGCCAGCAGCTTACGGACTCTGAGCAGCACTGAAGCTTTCTTT
.,TRBV28,TRBJ2-7,.,CASSLMQGLPYEQYF,TGTGCCAGCAGTTTGATGCAGGGCTTGCCCTACGAGCAGTACTTC
few,TRBV5-1,TRBJ2-3,.,CASSLSSGTDTQYF,TGCGCCAGCAGCTTGTCATCGGGGACAGATACGCAGTATTTT
few,TRBV28,TRBJ2-5,.,CASTKRGGSGFSYETQYF,TGTGCCAGCACCAAAAGGGGGGGGAGTGGGTTTTCGTATGAGACCCAGTACTTC
few,TRBV30,TRBJ2-7,.,CAWSTGTAYEQYF,TGTGCCTGGAGTACAGGAACAGCCTACGAGCAGTACTTC
.,TRBV5-6,TRBJ2-1,.,CASSPRRWRANNEQFF,TGTGCCAGCAGCCCTCGTCGGTGGCGGGCGAACAATGAGCAGTTCTTC
.,TRBV4-1,TRBJ1-1,TRBD1,CASSQQPGTGVNTEAFF,TGCGCCAGCAGCCAGCAACCCGGGACAGGGGTAAACACTGAAGCTTTCTTT
.,TRBV28,TRBJ2-3,.,CASTGADTQYF,TGTGCCAGCACCGGGGCAGATACGCAGTATTTT
.,TRBV7-3,TRBJ1-1,.,CASSSQGLNTEAFF,TGTGCCAGCAGCTCTCAGGGGCTAAACACTGAAGCTTTCTTT
.,TRBV19,TRBJ2-3,.,CASSILSGISTDTQYF,TGTGCCAGTAGTATTCTGTCCGGGATTAGCACAGATACGCAGTATTTT
.,TRBV28,TRBJ1-2,.,CASSIDRYYGYTF,TGTGCCAGCAGTATCGACAGATACTATGGCTACACCTTC
few,TRBV25-1,TRBJ2-2,.,CASSPSRTNTGELFF,TGTGCCAGCAGTCCTAGCAGAACGAACACCGGGGAGCTGTTTTTT
.,TRBV28,TRBJ1-1,TRBD1,CASSRGQGSAEAFF,TGTGCCAGCAGTCGCGGACAGGGGTCCGCTGAAGCTTTCTTT
.,TRBV5-4,TRBJ1-2,TRBD1,CASSLSGQSLYGYTF,TGTGCCAGCAGCCTATCGGGACAGTCCCTCTATGGCTACACCTTC
few,TRBV10-3,TRBJ2-1,TRBD1,CAITSAGTGVFNEQFF,TGTGCCATCACCTCCGCCGGGACAGGGGTTTTCAATGAGCAGTTCTTC
.,TRBV30,TRBJ1-2,TRBD1,CAWSVPLQGVWGYTF,TGTGCCTGGAGTGTACCGTTGCAGGGGGTTTGGGGCTACACCTTC
.,TRBV5-1,TRBJ2-1,TRBD2,CASSTGLAGVEQFF,TGCGCCAGCAGCACGGGACTAGCGGGAGTTGAGCAGTTCTTC
few,TRBV7-3,TRBJ2-1,TRBD2,CASSLMGSGAYNEQFF,TGTGCCAGCAGCTTAATGGGTAGCGGGGCCTACAATGAGCAGTTCTTC
.,TRBV28,TRBJ2-5,.,CASSPGTRRVETQYF,TGTGCCAGCAGTCCCGGGACAAGGCGCGTGGAGACCCAGTACTTC
.,TRBV18,TRBJ1-1,.,CASSPPTGGAFF,TGTGCCAGCTCACCACCGACAGGCGGTGCTTTCTTT
few,TRBV18,TRBJ2-5,.,CASSPNGLGETQYF,TGTGCCAGCTCACCGAATGGGCTTGGGGAGACCCAGTACTTC
.,TRBV5-4,TRBJ1-1,.,CASSPSGGTEAFF,TGTGCCAGCAGCCCCTCCGGGGGCACTGAAGCTTTCTTT
few,TRBV6-1,TRBJ2-7,.,CASSEARGREQYF,TGTGCCAGCAGTGAAGCTCGCGGTCGCGAGCAGTACTTC
.,TRBV4-2,TRBJ2-3,.,CASSQVPRRADTQYF,TGTGCCAGCAGCCAAGTTCCTAGGAGGGCAGATACGCAGTATTTT
.,TRBV5-4,TRBJ2-1,.,CASSSRDSPNERFF,TGTGCCAGCAGCTCCCGGGACTCTCCCAATGAGAGGTTCTTC
.,TRBV28,TRBJ2-1,TRBD2,CASSLAGGGSYNEQFF,TGTGCCAGCAGCCTAGCGGGAGGGGGGTCCTACAATGAGCAGTTCTTC
few,TRBV5-1,TRBJ2-7,.,CASSLTGYFYEQYF,TGCGCCAGCAGCCTTACAGGGTATTTCTACGAGCAGTACTTC
few,TRBV2,TRBJ1-1,.,CASSPTTTNRGAFF,TGTGCCAGCAGTCCAACGACGACAAACCGGGGAGCTTTCTTT
few,TRBV19,TRBJ2-7,TRBD2,CASSMGLSGSPYEQYF,TGTGCCAGTAGTATGGGGCTTAGCGGGAGTCCCTACGAGCAGTACTTC
.,TRBV2,TRBJ2-1,TRBD2,CASSSGTSNRNEQFF,TGTGCCAGCAGTTCCGGGACTAGCAACCGGAATGAGCAGTTCTTC
few,TRBV27,TRBJ2-1,TRBD1,CASSHRQGIAEQFF,TGTGCCAGCAGTCACCGACAGGGAATTGCTGAGCAGTTCTTC
few,TRBV6-6,TRBJ1-2,.,CASSKDRYNGYTF,TGTGCCAGCAGTAAAGACAGGTATAATGGCTACACCTTC
few,TRBV5-4,TRBJ2-5,.,CASSLVQGETQYF,TGTGCCAGCAGCTTGGTTCAGGGAGAGACCCAGTACTTC
few,TRBV25-1,TRBJ2-7,.,CASSEMGFRSSYEQYF,TGTGCCAGCAGTGAAATGGGTTTCAGGTCGTCCTACGAGCAGTACTTC
.,TRBV11-1,TRBJ1-1,.,CASSLQAMNTEAFF,TGTGCCAGCAGCTTACAGGCGATGAACACTGAAGCTTTCTTT
.,TRBV11-2,TRBJ1-1,.,CASSLDPSVMMLEAFF,TGTGCCAGCAGCTTAGATCCTAGCGTCATGATGCTCGAAGCTTTCTTT
few,TRBV25-1,TRBJ1-1,.,CASSSTAGGTEAFF,TGTGCCAGCAGTTCAACGGCGGGGGGCACTGAAGCTTTCTTT
.,TRBV19,TRBJ1-2,TRBD1,CASSTRGLGGYTF,TGTGCCAGTAGTACCAGGGGGCTGGGAGGCTACACCTTC
.,TRBV5-1,TRBJ2-2,TRBD2,CASSSRLAGNTGELFF,TGCGCCAGCAGCTCAAGACTAGCGGGGAACACCGGGGAGCTGTTTTTT
few,TRBV4-1,TRBJ2-7,TRBD2,CASSPGGYEQYF,TGCGCCAGCAGCCCGGGGGGCTACGAGCAGTACTTC
once,TRBV18,TRBJ2-7,TRBD2,CASSPSILAGPYEQYF,TGTGCCAGCTCACCCTCCATCCTAGCGGGTCCCTACGAGCAGTACTTC